This TCR beta chain is drawn from a study of cytomegalovirus exposure and HLA in healthy donors. Study-level information: Findings of an earlier analysis included more than 90 million unique TCR beta sequences from 190 million or so T cells.

General observations from the study: Rarity characterized most TCR sequences, yet some public TCRs appeared in many donors.

As for this clone: Its antigen is unknown.

The PCR made use of 60 Vbeta and 13 Jbeta primers. In the original workflow: As a later analysis found, there were roughly 80 million unique TCR beta chains, of which roughly 11 million were shared. Clones were read by immunoSEQ multiplex PCR, and TCRdb kept only the in-frame ones, dropping some. From that table come the V and J calls and clone size; the DNA was used to work out D and trimming. The sample yields about 140,000 clones, around four fifths seen once. The CDR3 sequence is 13 residues long. The ends were cut back, 10 bases at V and 7 bases at J, with 17 bases in the middle. Germline CDR1 MNHNS, CDR2 SASEGT.

The receptor comes from a female donor in good health and CMV-seronegative. The source material was PBMCs. This sequence joins TRBV6-1 and TRBJ1-3, with D tentatively TRBD1 (5 bases). The DNA for the CDR3 is TGTGCCACCACGGGACTGCGGCTGAACACCATATATTTT. Protein product: CATTGLRLNTIYF.